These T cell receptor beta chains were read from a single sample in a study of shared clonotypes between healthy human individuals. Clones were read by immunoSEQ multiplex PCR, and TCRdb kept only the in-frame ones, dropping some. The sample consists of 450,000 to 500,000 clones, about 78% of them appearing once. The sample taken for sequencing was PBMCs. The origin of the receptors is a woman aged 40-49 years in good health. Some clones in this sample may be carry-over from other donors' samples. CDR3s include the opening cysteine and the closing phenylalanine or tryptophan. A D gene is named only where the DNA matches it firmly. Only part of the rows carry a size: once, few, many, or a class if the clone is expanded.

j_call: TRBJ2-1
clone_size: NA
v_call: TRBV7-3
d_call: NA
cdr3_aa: CASSPFEGPYNEQFF
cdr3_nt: TGTGCCAGCAGCCCCTTCGAAGGCCCCTACAATGAGCAGTTCTTC

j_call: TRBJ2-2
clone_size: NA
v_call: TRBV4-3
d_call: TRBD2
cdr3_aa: CASSRGGPAGELFF
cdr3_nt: TGCGCCAGCAGCCGGGGGGGACCGGCGGGGGAGCTGTTTTTT

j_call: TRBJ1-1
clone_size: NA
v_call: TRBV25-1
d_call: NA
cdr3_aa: CASSEWDLNTEAFF
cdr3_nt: TGTGCCAGCAGTGAATGGGACTTGAACACTGAAGCTTTCTTT

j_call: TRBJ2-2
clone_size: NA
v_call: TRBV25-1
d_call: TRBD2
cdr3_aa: CASSERSGRPSNTGELFF
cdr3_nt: TGTGCCAGCAGTGAACGGAGCGGGAGGCCTTCGAACACCGGGGAGCTGTTTTTT

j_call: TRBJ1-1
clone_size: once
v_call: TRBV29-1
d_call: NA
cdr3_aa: CSVGGGKEAFF
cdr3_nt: TGCAGCGTTGGGGGAGGGAAAGAAGCTTTCTTT

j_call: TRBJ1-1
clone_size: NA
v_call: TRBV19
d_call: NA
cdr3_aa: CASSPARVFTEAFF
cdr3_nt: TGTGCCAGTAGTCCGGCCAGGGTGTTCACTGAAGCTTTCTTT

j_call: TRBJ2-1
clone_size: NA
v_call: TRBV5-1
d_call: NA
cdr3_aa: CASSPRGDGVNEQFF
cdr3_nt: TGCGCCAGCAGCCCCAGAGGGGACGGTGTTAATGAGCAGTTCTTC

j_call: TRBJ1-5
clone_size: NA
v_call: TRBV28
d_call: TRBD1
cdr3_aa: CASSSSGTGLQPQHF
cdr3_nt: TGTGCCAGCAGTTCTTCCGGGACAGGTTTACAGCCCCAGCATTTT

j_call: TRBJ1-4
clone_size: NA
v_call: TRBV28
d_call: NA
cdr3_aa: CASSLGAEEKLFF
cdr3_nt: TGTGCCAGCAGTTTGGGGGCTGAGGAAAAACTGTTTTTT

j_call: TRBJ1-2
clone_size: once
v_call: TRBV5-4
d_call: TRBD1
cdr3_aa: CASSTGGNYGYTF
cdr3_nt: TGTGCCAGCAGCACAGGGGGCAACTATGGCTACACCTTC

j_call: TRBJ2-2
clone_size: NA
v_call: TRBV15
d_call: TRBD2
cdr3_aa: CATSRSLRGYTGELFF
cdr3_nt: TGTGCCACCAGCAGATCGCTGCGGGGGTACACCGGGGAGCTGTTTTTT

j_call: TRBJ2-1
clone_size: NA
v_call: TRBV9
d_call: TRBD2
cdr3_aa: CASSQRGDSYNEQFF
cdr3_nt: TGTGCCAGCAGCCAGCGGGGGGACTCCTACAATGAGCAGTTCTTC

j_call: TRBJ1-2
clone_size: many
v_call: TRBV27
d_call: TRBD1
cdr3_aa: CASSNPDRGIGYTF
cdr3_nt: TGTGCCAGCAGTAACCCGGACAGGGGGATAGGCTACACCTTC

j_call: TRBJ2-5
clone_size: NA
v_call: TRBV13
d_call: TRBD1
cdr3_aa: CASSSRDRWETQYF
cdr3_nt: TGTGCCAGCAGCTCCCGGGACAGGTGGGAGACCCAGTACTTC

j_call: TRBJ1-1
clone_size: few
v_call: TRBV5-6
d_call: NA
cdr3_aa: CASSLDQTLNTEAFF
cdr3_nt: TGTGCCAGCAGCTTGGATCAGACTCTGAACACTGAAGCTTTCTTT

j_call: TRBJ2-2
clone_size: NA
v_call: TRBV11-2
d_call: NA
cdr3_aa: CASSQRADTNTGELFF
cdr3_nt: TGTGCCAGCAGTCAGAGGGCAGACACGAACACCGGGGAGCTGTTTTTT

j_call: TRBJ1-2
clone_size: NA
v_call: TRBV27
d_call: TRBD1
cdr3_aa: CASNPDRGLGGYTF
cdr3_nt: TGTGCCAGCAACCCAGACAGGGGGCTTGGTGGCTACACCTTC

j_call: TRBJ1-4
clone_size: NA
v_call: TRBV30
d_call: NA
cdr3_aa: CAWSAQNEKLFF
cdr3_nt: TGTGCCTGGAGTGCGCAGAATGAAAAACTGTTTTTT

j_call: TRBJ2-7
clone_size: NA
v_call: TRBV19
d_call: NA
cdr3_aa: CASSITGTYEQYF
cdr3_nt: TGTGCCAGTAGTATTACAGGAACCTACGAGCAGTACTTC

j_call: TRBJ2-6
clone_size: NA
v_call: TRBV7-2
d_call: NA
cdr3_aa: CASSTTFWANVLTF
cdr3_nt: TGTGCCAGCAGTACGACGTTTTGGGCCAACGTCCTGACTTTC

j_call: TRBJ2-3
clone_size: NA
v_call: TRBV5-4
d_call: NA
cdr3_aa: CASSSWGAVSTDTQYF
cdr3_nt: TGTGCCAGCAGCTCCTGGGGGGCGGTAAGCACAGATACGCAGTATTTT

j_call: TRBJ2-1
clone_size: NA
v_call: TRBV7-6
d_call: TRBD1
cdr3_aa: CASSLTGAATNEQFF
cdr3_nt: TGTGCCAGCAGCCTTACAGGGGCCGCCACCAATGAGCAGTTCTTC

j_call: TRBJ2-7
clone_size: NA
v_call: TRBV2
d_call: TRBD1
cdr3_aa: CASSEGAGGSYEQYF
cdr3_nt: TGTGCCAGCAGTGAAGGGGCAGGGGGCTCCTACGAGCAGTACTTC

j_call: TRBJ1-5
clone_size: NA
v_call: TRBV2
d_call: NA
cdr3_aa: CASKKGRVENQPQHF
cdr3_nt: TGTGCCAGCAAAAAGGGCAGGGTGGAAAATCAGCCCCAGCATTTT

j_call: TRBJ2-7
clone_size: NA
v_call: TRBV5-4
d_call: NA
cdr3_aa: CASSPPGGNLYEQYF
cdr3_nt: TGTGCCAGCAGCCCTCCTGGTGGGAACCTCTACGAGCAGTACTTC

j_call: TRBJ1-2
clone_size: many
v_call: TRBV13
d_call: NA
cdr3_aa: CASSLADIDGYTF
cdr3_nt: TGTGCCAGCAGCTTAGCAGATATAGATGGCTACACCTTC

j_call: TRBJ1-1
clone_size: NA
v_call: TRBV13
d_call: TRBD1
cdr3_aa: CASSLGTGGFTEAFF
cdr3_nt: TGTGCCAGCAGCCTAGGGACAGGGGGCTTCACTGAAGCTTTCTTT

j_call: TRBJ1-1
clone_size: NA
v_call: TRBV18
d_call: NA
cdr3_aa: CASSPPAGGQGNTEAFF
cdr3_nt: TGTGCCAGCTCACCACCTGCTGGGGGCCAGGGGAACACTGAAGCTTTCTTT

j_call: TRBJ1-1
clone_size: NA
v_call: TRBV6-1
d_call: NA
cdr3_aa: CASRGERGTEAFF
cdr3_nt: TGTGCCAGCAGGGGGGAGCGTGGCACTGAAGCTTTCTTT

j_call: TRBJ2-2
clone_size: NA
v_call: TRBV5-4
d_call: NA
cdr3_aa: CASSLAEGRNTGELFF
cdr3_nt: TGTGCCAGCAGCTTGGCCGAGGGCAGAAACACCGGGGAGCTGTTTTTT

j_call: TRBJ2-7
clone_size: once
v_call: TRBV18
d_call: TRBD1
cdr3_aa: CASSPRGTGESEQYF
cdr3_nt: TGTGCCAGCTCACCCCGGGGGACAGGGGAGTCCGAGCAGTACTTC

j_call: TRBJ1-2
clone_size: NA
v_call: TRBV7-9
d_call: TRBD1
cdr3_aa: CASSSGDRIYGYTF
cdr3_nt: TGTGCCAGCAGCTCCGGGGACAGAATTTATGGCTACACCTTC

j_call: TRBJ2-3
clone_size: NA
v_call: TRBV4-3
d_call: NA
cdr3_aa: CASSRTTDTQYF
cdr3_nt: TGCGCCAGCAGCCGAACTACAGATACGCAGTATTTT

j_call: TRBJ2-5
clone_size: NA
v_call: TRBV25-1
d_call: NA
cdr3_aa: CASSEYLVGQETQYF
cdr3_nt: TGTGCCAGCAGTGAATACCTCGTGGGGCAAGAGACCCAGTACTTC

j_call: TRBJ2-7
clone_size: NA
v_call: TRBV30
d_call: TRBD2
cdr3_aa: CAWSVGGSSHEQYF
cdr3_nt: TGTGCCTGGAGTGTAGGCGGGAGCTCCCACGAGCAGTACTTC

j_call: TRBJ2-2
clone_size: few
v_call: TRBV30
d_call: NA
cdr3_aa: CAWSVQDRNTGELFF
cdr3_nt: TGTGCCTGGAGTGTACAGGACCGCAACACCGGGGAGCTGTTTTTT

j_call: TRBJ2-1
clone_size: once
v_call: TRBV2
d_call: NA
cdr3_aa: CASSPPKDPQSREQFF
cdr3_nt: TGTGCCAGCAGCCCCCCAAAAGACCCACAGTCGAGGGAGCAGTTCTTC

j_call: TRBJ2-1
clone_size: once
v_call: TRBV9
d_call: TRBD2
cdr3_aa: CASSVERGTSGSLYNEQFF
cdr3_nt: TGTGCCAGCAGCGTAGAGAGGGGGACTAGCGGGAGTCTGTACAATGAGCAGTTCTTC

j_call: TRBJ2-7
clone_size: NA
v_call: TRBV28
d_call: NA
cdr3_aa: CASSTGPVSYEQYF
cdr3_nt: TGTGCCAGCAGTACAGGGCCTGTCTCCTACGAGCAGTACTTC

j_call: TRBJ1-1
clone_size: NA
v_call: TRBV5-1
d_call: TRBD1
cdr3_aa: CASSLVAGGPNTEAFF
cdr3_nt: TGCGCCAGCAGCTTGGTGGCAGGGGGCCCGAACACTGAAGCTTTCTTT

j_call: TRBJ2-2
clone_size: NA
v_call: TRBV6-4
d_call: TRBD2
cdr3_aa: CASSQLAGDAGELFF
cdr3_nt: TGTGCCAGCAGTCAACTAGCGGGAGACGCCGGGGAGCTGTTTTTT

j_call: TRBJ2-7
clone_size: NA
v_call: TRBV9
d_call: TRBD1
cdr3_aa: CASSATGNDYEQYF
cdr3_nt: TGTGCCAGCAGCGCGACAGGGAATGACTACGAGCAGTACTTC

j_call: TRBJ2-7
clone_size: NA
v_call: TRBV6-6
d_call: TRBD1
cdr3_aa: CASSRGTGVEQYF
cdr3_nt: TGTGCCAGCAGTCGAGGGACAGGGGTCGAGCAGTACTTC

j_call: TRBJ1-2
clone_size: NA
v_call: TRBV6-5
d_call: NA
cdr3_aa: CASSYSGAAYGYTF
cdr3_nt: TGTGCCAGCAGTTACTCGGGGGCAGCTTATGGCTACACCTTC

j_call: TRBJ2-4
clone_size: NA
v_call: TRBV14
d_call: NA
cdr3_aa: CASSQASAKNIQYF
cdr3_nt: TGTGCCAGCAGCCAAGCCTCTGCCAAAAACATTCAGTACTTC

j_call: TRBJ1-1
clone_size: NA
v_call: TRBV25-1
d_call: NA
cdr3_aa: CASRGGTEAFF
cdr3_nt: TGTGCCAGCAGAGGGGGTACTGAAGCTTTCTTT

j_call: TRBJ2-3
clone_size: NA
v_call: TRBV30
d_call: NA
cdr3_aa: CAWSVVGVVDTQYF
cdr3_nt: TGTGCCTGGAGTGTAGTAGGGGTTGTGGATACGCAGTATTTT

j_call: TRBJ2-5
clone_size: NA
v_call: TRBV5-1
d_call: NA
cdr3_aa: CASSRAAEETQYF
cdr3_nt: TGCGCCAGCAGCCGGGCTGCCGAAGAGACCCAGTACTTC

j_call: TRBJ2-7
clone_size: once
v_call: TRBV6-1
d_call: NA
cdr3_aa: CASGTGLPYEQYF
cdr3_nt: TGTGCCAGCGGTACCGGGCTACCCTACGAGCAGTACTTC

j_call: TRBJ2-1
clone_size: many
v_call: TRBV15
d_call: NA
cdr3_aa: CATSGIETFSYNEQFF
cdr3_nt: TGTGCCACCAGCGGGATAGAGACCTTCTCCTACAATGAGCAGTTCTTC

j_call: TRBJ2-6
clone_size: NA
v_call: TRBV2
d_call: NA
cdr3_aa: CASSEFVGSGSGANVLTF
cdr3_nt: TGTGCCAGCAGTGAGTTTGTAGGGTCCGGCTCTGGGGCCAACGTCCTGACTTTC

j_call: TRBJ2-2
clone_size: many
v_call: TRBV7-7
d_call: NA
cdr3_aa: CASSLVPVSGGSGTGELFF
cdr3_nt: TGTGCTAGCAGCTTAGTTCCGGTTAGCGGCGGATCGGGCACCGGGGAGCTGTTTTTT